Each of the 27 T cell receptor beta chains below was sequenced from the same sample in a study of blood T cells in healthy people across ages. Combining a sample-barcoded 5' primer with a J-beta primer mix, a second PCR ran for roughly 7 to 11 cycles. A single record per CDR3 protein comes from TCRdb applying MiXCR to the 5' RACE reads. This table has approximately 730,000 distinct CDR3 sequences, roughly 44% appearing once. The sequencing sample was made of blood. The receptors stem from a woman aged 60-70 years in good health.

The rearrangement uses TRBV7-9 and TRBJ2-7; 10 bases are a match to TRBD2. Germline V CDR1 and CDR2: SEHNR, FQNEAQ (reference sequence). There are 17 residues in the CDR3. V lost 1 base, J lost 0 bases, and 6 bases stayed unmatched. CDR3 protein: CASSLGAGGTSSYEQYF. In DNA form, the CDR3 reads TGTGCCAGCAGCTTAGGAGCGGGAGGGACGAGCTCCTACGAGCAGTACTTC. Combining the CDR3 with reference TRBV7-9 and TRBJ2-7 gives the whole variable domain DTGVSQNPRHKITKRGQNVTFRCDPISEHNRLYWYRQTLGQGPEFLTYFQNEAQLEKSRLLSDRFSAERPKGSFSTLEIQRTEQGDSAMYLCASSLGAGGTSSYEQYFGPGTRLTVT.

The chain has TRBV11-1 and TRBJ2-7; D might be TRBD2 (5 bases). The germline CDR1 and CDR2 sequences are SGHAT and FQDESV (reference sequence). Trimming took 2 bases from V and 0 from J, leaving 20 bases between them. The CDR3 runs to 18 residues. For the CDR3, the DNA is TGTGCCAGCAGCTTATTCTGGACGGGAACATTTAGCTCCTACGAGCAGTACTTC. It translates to CASSLFWTGTFSSYEQYF.

The V gene is TRBV20-1, the J gene TRBJ2-3; 7 positions agree with TRBD2. CDR3 length equals 14 residues. Germline values: CDR1 DFQATT, CDR2 SNEGSKA (reference sequence). V lost 2 bases, J lost 3 bases, and 5 bases stayed unmatched. As DNA, the CDR3 is TGCAGTGCTAGATCGAGCGGGGTGACAGATACGCAGTATTTT. This translates into CSARSSGVTDTQYF.

The J gene is TRBJ2-3, the V gene TRBV11-2, with a tentative D call TRBD2 (6 bases). Trimming removed 2 bases at V and 0 bases at J, with 12 bases between. The CDR3 covers 16 residues. The V gene's germline CDR1 is SGHAT and CDR2 FQNNGV. CDR3 region: CASSLILSGSTDTQYF. For the CDR3, the DNA is TGTGCCAGCAGCTTAATCCTCAGCGGGAGCACAGATACGCAGTATTTT.

This clonotype appeared once. The gene calls are TRBV10-1 and TRBJ2-7, with D perhaps matching TRBD1 (5 bases). This CDR3 has 13 amino acids. Deletions cut 4 bases from V and 11 bases from J, with 18 bases between. Per the germline V gene, CDR1 is WNHNN and CDR2 is SYGVQD (reference sequence). The CDR3 region is CASSGSSQGREYF. CDR3 in DNA: TGCGCCAGCAGTGGGTCAAGCCAGGGCCGGGAGTACTTC.

V is TRBV2 and J is TRBJ2-1; D call uncertain. Germline V gene sequence: CDR1 SNHLY, CDR2 FYNNEI. The CDR3 totals 14 residues. Trimming removed 7 bases at V and 2 bases at J, with 12 bases between. The DNA of the CDR3 is TGTGCCAGCATGCCAGCGCCCACCTACAATGAGCAGTTCTTC. Protein product: CASMPAPTYNEQFF.

This clonotype was seen a few times. The V gene is TRBV12-3 or TRBV12-4, the J gene TRBJ1-1; D is perhaps TRBD1 (6 bases). The CDR3 contains 14 residues. The V end was cut by 6 bases, the J end by 4 bases, with 15 bases between. The CDR3: CASRPNREVTEAFF. CDR3 nucleotides: TGTGCCAGCAGACCTAACAGGGAGGTCACTGAAGCTTTCTTT.

This clonotype has ten or more counts. The rearrangement links TRBV7-6 to TRBJ2-1, with a possible D match to TRBD1 (6 bases). V was cut by 1 base and J by 5 bases, with 9 bases left in between. The CDR3 has 14 amino acids. CDR1 and CDR2 from the germline V gene are SGHVS and FNYEAQ. The CDR3 reads CASSLVDRNNEQFF. CDR3 bases: TGTGCCAGCAGCTTAGTGGACAGAAACAATGAGCAGTTCTTC. The whole variable domain, remainder taken from reference TRBV7-6 and TRBJ2-1, is GAGVSQSPRYKVTKRGQDVALRCDPISGHVSLYWYRQALGQGPEFLTYFNYEAQQDKSGLPNDRFSAERPEGSISTLTIQRTEQRDSAMYRCASSLVDRNNEQFFGPGTRLTVL.

This clonotype was counted a few times. The V gene is TRBV6-6, the J gene TRBJ2-7; tentative D call: TRBD1 (6 bases). This CDR3 has 16 amino acids. Germline CDR1 is MNHNY and CDR2 is SVGAGI (reference sequence). The germline V and J ends were trimmed by 0 bases and 4 bases, with 16 bases remaining between them. In DNA form, the CDR3 reads TGTGCCAGCAGTTACTCTCGATCCGAACAGGGATACGAGCAGTACTTC. Translating gives CASSYSRSEQGYEQYF.

The genes are TRBV7-2 and TRBJ2-1, with D perhaps TRBD1 (6 bases). Germline CDR1 SGHTA, CDR2 FQGNSA. The CDR3 loop spans 19 amino acids. With 5 bases removed from V and 4 bases from J, the gap between germline ends came to 27 bases. CDR3 amino acids: CASSGSGSAGQNSYNEQFF. In DNA, the CDR3 is TGTGCCAGCAGCGGATCCGGGTCGGCAGGACAGAACTCTTACAATGAGCAGTTCTTC.

J is TRBJ2-1 and V is TRBV5-1; possible D gene TRBD1, 6 bases. CDR1 and CDR2 from the germline V gene are SGHRS and YFSETQ. CDR3 length: 14 residues. Trimming pared 0 bases from V and 5 bases from J, leaving 9 bases between. The CDR3 nucleotides read TGCGCCAGCAGCTTGGACAGGGTCCACAATGAGCAGTTCTTC. Its translation is CASSLDRVHNEQFF.

In regard to this clonotype: A much bigger clone sits one base away, suggesting this may be a read error. This chain links TRBV5-1 with TRBJ2-7; weak D call: TRBD1 (6 bases). The assigned J gene may be wrong: the sequence end matches TRBJ2-5 better. Germline V CDR1 and CDR2: SGHRS, YFSETQ. This CDR3 contains 14 residues. CDR3 sequence reads: CASSLTGRRGTQYF. The CDR3, as DNA: TGCGCCAGCAGCTTGACAGGGCGAAGGGGGACCCAGTACTTC.

This clonotype has a count of ten or more. The genes are TRBV7-2 and TRBJ2-1, with D tentatively TRBD2 (6 bases). This CDR3 region has 16 residues. Between the trimmed V and J ends, which lost 5 bases and 0 bases, there was a span of 14 bases. The V gene's germline CDR1 is SGHTA and CDR2 FQGNSA. CDR3: CASSALASSSYNEQFF. The CDR3 region has the DNA TGTGCCAGCAGCGCGCTAGCGTCGAGCTCCTACAATGAGCAGTTCTTC.

This chain's CDR3 is CASSLGDRDNEQFF. The CDR3 DNA sequence: TGTGCCAGCAGCTTAGGGGACAGGGACAATGAGCAGTTCTTC. The rearrangement joins TRBV11-2 to TRBJ2-1; 9 bases line up with TRBD1. The V segment lost 1 base and the J segment 5 bases; nucleotides outside the gene matches: 0. The CDR3 runs to 14 residues. Germline CDR1 reads SGHAT; CDR2 reads FQNNGV.

The chain combines TRBV5-5 with TRBJ1-2; D is perhaps TRBD1 (6 bases). This CDR3 has 14 residues. The germline V gene encodes CDR1 SGHKS and CDR2 YYEKEE (reference sequence). Between the trimmed V and J ends, which lost 0 bases and 7 bases, there was a span of 13 bases. The CDR3 DNA is TGTGCCAGCAGCTTGGGCTCTGGGACACTTGGCTACACCTTC. This sequence encodes CASSLGSGTLGYTF.

V usage is TRBV20-1 and J usage is TRBJ2-5, with D maybe TRBD1 (6 bases). The J call could be wrong; TRBJ2-7 is a better fit for the DNA end. This CDR3 spans 13 amino acids. CDR1 DFQATT and CDR2 SNEGSKA come from the germline V gene (reference sequence). CDR3 nucleotides: TGCAGTGCTATCAGGGAAGGGGGCTACGAGCAGTACTTC. The encoded protein is CSAIREGGYEQYF.

This clonotype was counted at least ten times. J is TRBJ1-6 and V is TRBV15, with 8 bases aligning to TRBD1. This CDR3 has 17 residues. V shed 0 bases, J shed 7 bases, and the junction held 8 bases outside the gene matches. The germline V gene encodes CDR1 LNHNV and CDR2 YYDKDF (reference sequence). CDR3 sequence (DNA): TGTGCCACCAGCAGAGAAATAGGGACAGGAGGAAATTCACCCCTCCACTTT. It translates to CATSREIGTGGNSPLHF.

This clonotype was detected ten times or more. The chain links TRBV6-1 to TRBJ2-7, with TRBD2 matching 11 bases. Per germline, CDR1 MNHNS and CDR2 SASEGT. The CDR3 length is 18 residues. Unmatched junction bases numbered 15, after V lost 6 bases and J lost 2 bases. CDR3 region: CASRRDRSGTSGAYEQYF. CDR3 nucleotides: TGTGCCAGCAGGAGGGACAGGAGCGGGACTAGCGGCGCCTACGAGCAGTACTTC.

The chain combines TRBV6-2 or TRBV6-3 with TRBJ2-1; the match to TRBD2 covers 9 bases. Trimming removed 5 bases from V and 13 bases from J; junction bases left unmatched: 18. This CDR3 region has 16 residues. Germline V gene data show CDR1 as MNHEY and CDR2 as SVGEGT. The CDR3: CASSPHIAGEGETQFF. For the CDR3, the DNA is TGTGCCAGCAGTCCACATATAGCGGGAGAGGGGGAGACCCAGTTCTTC.

This chain uses TRBV6-5 with TRBJ2-7, with 7 bases aligning to TRBD1. Germline CDR1 MNHEY, CDR2 SVGAGI. CDR3 length: 14 residues. The V gene end was trimmed by 4 bases and the J gene end by 6 bases; junction bases not matched to a gene: 9. The CDR3 protein is CASSSGQAPGEQYF. The CDR3 DNA follows: TGTGCCAGCAGTTCCGGACAGGCCCCAGGCGAGCAGTACTTC.

V is TRBV5-1 and J is TRBJ2-3; D gene unclear. Trimming left V 4 bases short and J 5 bases short, with 14 bases between. The CDR3 is 14 residues long. From germline, CDR1 is SGHRS and CDR2 YFSETQ. Here the CDR3 DNA reads TGCGCCAGCAGCCCCTCCAATGGGGAAGATACGCAGTATTTT. This gives the protein CASSPSNGEDTQYF.

The J gene is TRBJ2-4, the V gene TRBV6-2 or TRBV6-3, with no clear D. The J call could be wrong; TRBJ2-7 is a better fit for the DNA end. This CDR3 has 13 residues. Germline V CDR1 and CDR2: MNHEY, SVGEGT. The DNA of the CDR3 is TGTGCCAGCAGTTACCAACAAGGCTACGAGCAGTACTTC. It is translated as CASSYQQGYEQYF.

This chain uses TRBV12-3 or TRBV12-4 with TRBJ2-1; 8 bases agree with TRBD2. Losses at the gene ends were 0 bases for V and 9 bases for J; bases not matched to a gene: 7. The CDR3 consists of 15 residues. The CDR3 nucleotides are TGTGCCAGCAGTTTAGCTTGGCGGGGGGATGGTGAGCAGTTCTTC. Translating gives CASSLAWRGDGEQFF.

The chain carries TRBV29-1 and TRBJ2-2, with TRBD1 matching over 9 bases. The CDR3 totals 13 residues. The junction had 8 bases not matched to a gene; V was cut back by 7 bases and J by 8 bases. The germline V gene encodes CDR1 SQVTM and CDR2 ANQGSEA. In DNA, the CDR3 is TGCAGCGCCGGACAGGGGATGTCTGGGGAGCTGTTTTTT. It is translated as CSAGQGMSGELFF.

The chain carries TRBV19 and TRBJ1-5; 7 bases are shared with TRBD1. V lost 4 bases and J lost 1; bases outside the gene matches: 7. Per germline, CDR1 LNHDA and CDR2 SQIVND (reference sequence). This CDR3 spans 16 amino acids. For the CDR3, the DNA is TGTGCCAGTAGTAAAGACAGGGCTGGGAGCAATCAGCCCCAGCATTTT. This codes for CASSKDRAGSNQPQHF.

This clonotype appeared a single time. The rearrangement joins TRBV6-2 or TRBV6-3 to TRBJ2-3; D is possibly TRBD1 or TRBD2 (5 bases each). Germline V gene lookup returns CDR1 MNHEY and CDR2 SVGEGT. V lost 6 bases and J 5 bases, leaving 18 bases between the germline ends. CDR3 size: 15 residues. In DNA, the CDR3 is TGTGCCAGCAGCTGGGGACGAGCGAATCAAGATACGCAGTATTTT. It is translated as CASSWGRANQDTQYF.

The CDR3 DNA reads TGTGCCACCATCCCCGGCAGGTGGCAAGAGACCCAGTACTTC. Protein: CATIPGRWQETQYF. J is TRBJ2-5 and V is TRBV24-1; D is ambiguous. V was cut by 8 bases and J by 2 bases, with 14 bases left in between. From germline, CDR1 is KGHDR and CDR2 SFDVKD. The CDR3 runs to 14 residues.